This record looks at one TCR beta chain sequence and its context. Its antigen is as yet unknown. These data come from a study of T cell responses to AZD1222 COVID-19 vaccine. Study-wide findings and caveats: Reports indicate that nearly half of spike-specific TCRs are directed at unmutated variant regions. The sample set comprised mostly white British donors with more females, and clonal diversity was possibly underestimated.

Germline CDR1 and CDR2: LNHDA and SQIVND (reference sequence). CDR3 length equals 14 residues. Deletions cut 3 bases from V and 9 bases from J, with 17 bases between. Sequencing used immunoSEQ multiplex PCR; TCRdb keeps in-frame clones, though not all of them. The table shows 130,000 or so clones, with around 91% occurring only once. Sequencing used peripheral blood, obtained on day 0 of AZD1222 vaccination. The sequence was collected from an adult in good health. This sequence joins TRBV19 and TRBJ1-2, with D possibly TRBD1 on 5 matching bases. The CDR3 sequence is CASSIEAGMRSYTF. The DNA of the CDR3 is TGTGCCAGTAGTATCGAGGCAGGGATGAGAAGCTACACCTTC.